The rows below give T cell receptor beta chains drawn from one sample of a study of cytomegalovirus exposure and HLA in healthy donors. Assay used: immunoSEQ multiplex PCR; TCRdb lists only in-frame clones, some missing. The table records about 110,000 clones, around nine tenths of them present only once. The specimen sequenced was PBMCs. All receptors derive from a woman aged 18-35 years in good health and CMV-seronegative. The CDR3 runs from the conserved cysteine through the conserved F or W. The D gene is left open where the match is weak. Clone size is given for some rows only: seen once, a few or many times, or a class if the clone is expanded.

V: TRBV28
D: -
size: -
J: TRBJ2-1
DNA: TGTGCCAGCAGTAAATTCGGAGGGCCCTATGAGCAGTTCTTC
CDR3: CASSKFGGPYEQFF

V: TRBV14
D: -
size: -
J: TRBJ1-1
DNA: TGTGCCAGCAGCCAGAACAGGAACACTGAAGCTTTCTTT
CDR3: CASSQNRNTEAFF

V: TRBV6-4
D: TRBD2
size: -
J: TRBJ2-3
DNA: TGTGCCAGCAGTGACCGGGCGGGAGAGGGAGATACGCAGTATTTT
CDR3: CASSDRAGEGDTQYF

V: TRBV7-2
D: -
size: -
J: TRBJ2-3
DNA: TGTGCCTCCCGTGGGGCCCCAGATACGCAGTATTTT
CDR3: CASRGAPDTQYF

V: TRBV15
D: TRBD1
size: -
J: TRBJ1-5
DNA: TGTGCCACCAGCAGGTGGACAGGGCGAGGCAATCAGCCCCAGCATTTT
CDR3: CATSRWTGRGNQPQHF

V: TRBV28
D: TRBD1
size: -
J: TRBJ1-3
DNA: TGTGCCAGCAGTTTACCCATCACACGGACAGGGTCTGGAAACACCATATATTTT
CDR3: CASSLPITRTGSGNTIYF

V: TRBV6-1
D: TRBD1
size: -
J: TRBJ1-6
DNA: TGTGCATCCGACAGGGACGGTGCCGGTTCACCCCTCCACTTT
CDR3: CASDRDGAGSPLHF

V: TRBV18
D: TRBD1
size: -
J: TRBJ1-6
DNA: TGTGCCAGCTCAACACTGGACAGGGCGTATAATTCACCCCTCCACTTT
CDR3: CASSTLDRAYNSPLHF

V: TRBV4-3
D: -
size: -
J: TRBJ2-3
DNA: TGCGCCAGCAGCTACGCTTTAGGGGGCACAGATACGCAGTATTTT
CDR3: CASSYALGGTDTQYF

V: TRBV28
D: TRBD2
size: -
J: TRBJ2-1
DNA: TGTGCCAGCAGTCCCCTCCGACTAGCGGGGAAGTACAATGAGCAGTTCTTC
CDR3: CASSPLRLAGKYNEQFF

V: TRBV7-6
D: -
size: -
J: TRBJ2-1
DNA: TGTGCCAGCAGCCGAGCACAGACTACCTACAATGAGCAGTTCTTC
CDR3: CASSRAQTTYNEQFF

V: TRBV30
D: -
size: -
J: TRBJ2-3
DNA: TGTGCCTGGAGCCCCCGGGGATATACGCAGTATTTT
CDR3: CAWSPRGYTQYF

V: TRBV19
D: TRBD2
size: few
J: TRBJ2-2
DNA: TGTGCTAGCGGGGGTGTCGGGGAGCTGTTTTTT
CDR3: CASGGVGELFF

V: TRBV27
D: -
size: -
J: TRBJ2-7
DNA: TGTGCCAGCAGTTTTCGGTCCGCCTACGAGCAGTACTTC
CDR3: CASSFRSAYEQYF

V: TRBV2
D: TRBD1
size: few
J: TRBJ1-2
DNA: TGTGCCACCGTAGGACAGGGGGGCTATGGCTACACCTTC
CDR3: CATVGQGGYGYTF

V: TRBV7-2
D: -
size: -
J: TRBJ2-1
DNA: TGTGCCAGCAGCTCCCGGGCCTACAATGAGCAGTTCTTC
CDR3: CASSSRAYNEQFF

V: TRBV13
D: TRBD2
size: -
J: TRBJ2-3
DNA: TGTGCCAGCAGCTACGGGGGGGATACGCAGTATTTT
CDR3: CASSYGGDTQYF

V: TRBV29-1
D: -
size: -
J: TRBJ2-4
DNA: TGCAGCGGCCGTGCGGAAAACATTCAGTACTTC
CDR3: CSGRAENIQYF

V: TRBV10-2
D: -
size: once
J: TRBJ2-1
DNA: TGCGCCAGCAGTGGTCCGGAGCAGTTCTTC
CDR3: CASSGPEQFF

V: TRBV18
D: TRBD1
size: -
J: TRBJ2-7
DNA: TGTGCCAGCTCACCAAGCAGGGACAGGCTCTACGAGCAGTACTTC
CDR3: CASSPSRDRLYEQYF

V: TRBV4-3
D: TRBD2
size: -
J: TRBJ2-3
DNA: TGCGCCAGCAGCCAAGAATCTAGACTAGCGGGAGGCGGGCAGTATTTT
CDR3: CASSQESRLAGGGQYF

V: TRBV9
D: TRBD2
size: -
J: TRBJ2-2
DNA: TGTGCCAGCAGCGTACTCGGGGGGACTAACACCGGGGAGCTGTTTTTT
CDR3: CASSVLGGTNTGELFF

V: TRBV10-3
D: -
size: -
J: TRBJ2-7
DNA: TGTGCCATCAGTGTTTTTAAATCCTACGAGCAGTACTTC
CDR3: CAISVFKSYEQYF

V: TRBV7-2
D: -
size: once
J: TRBJ2-1
DNA: TGTGCCAGCAGCTTAGGTAGCAGCGCATCGAGCTCCTACAATGAGCAGTTCTTC
CDR3: CASSLGSSASSSYNEQFF

V: TRBV19
D: TRBD1
size: -
J: TRBJ1-1
DNA: TGTGCCAGTAGTATCGACAGGGGGAACACTGAAGCTTTCTTT
CDR3: CASSIDRGNTEAFF

V: TRBV7-2
D: -
size: -
J: TRBJ1-5
DNA: TGTGCCAGCAGCACTTCAGGGAATCAGCCCCAGCATTTT
CDR3: CASSTSGNQPQHF

V: TRBV7-2
D: TRBD2
size: -
J: TRBJ2-5
DNA: TGTGCCAGCAGCTTAGACCAGCGGGGGGACCGGAGGACCCAGTACTTC
CDR3: CASSLDQRGDRRTQYF

V: TRBV6-5
D: -
size: -
J: TRBJ2-2
DNA: TGTGCCAGCAGTTACTCGTCTAACACCGGGGAGCTGTTTTTT
CDR3: CASSYSSNTGELFF

V: TRBV28
D: -
size: -
J: TRBJ2-5
DNA: TGTGCCAGCAGTTCAGCAGGGTTATGGGAGACCCAGTACTTC
CDR3: CASSSAGLWETQYF

V: TRBV6-1
D: TRBD1
size: once
J: TRBJ1-1
DNA: TGTGCCAGCAGTGTTATGACAGGGGTGGCTTTCTTT
CDR3: CASSVMTGVAFF

V: TRBV7-7
D: -
size: once
J: TRBJ2-5
DNA: TGTGCCAGCAGCCTAGGGGGAGAAGGAGAGACCCAGTACTTC
CDR3: CASSLGGEGETQYF

V: TRBV4-2
D: TRBD1
size: few
J: TRBJ1-4
DNA: TGTGCCAGCAGCCAAACCGGGACAGGGCACGAAAAACTGTTTTTT
CDR3: CASSQTGTGHEKLFF

V: TRBV7-2
D: -
size: -
J: TRBJ2-1
DNA: TGTGCCAGCAGCCCGCAAGGGGCCCCAGGCTACAGCTACAATGAGCAGTTCTTC
CDR3: CASSPQGAPGYSYNEQFF

V: TRBV27
D: -
size: -
J: TRBJ2-6
DNA: TGTGCCAGCAGTTCCACTACGCGGGGCTCTGGGGCCAACGTCCTGACTTTC
CDR3: CASSSTTRGSGANVLTF

V: TRBV13
D: TRBD1
size: -
J: TRBJ2-1
DNA: TGTGCCAGCAGCTCCGGGACAGGGGGCAAAGTGCAGTTCTTC
CDR3: CASSSGTGGKVQFF

V: TRBV6-5
D: -
size: few
J: TRBJ1-6
DNA: TGTGCCAGCAGCCCACCCAGGGGCCTAAATTCACCCCTCCACTTT
CDR3: CASSPPRGLNSPLHF

V: TRBV7-8
D: -
size: -
J: TRBJ1-2
DNA: TGTGCCAGCAGCTTAGGGACAGAATTCTATGGCTACACCTTC
CDR3: CASSLGTEFYGYTF

V: TRBV7-3
D: -
size: -
J: TRBJ2-2
DNA: TGTGCCAGCAGCTTAACGGCGACGGGCGGGGAGCTGTTTTTT
CDR3: CASSLTATGGELFF

V: TRBV18
D: -
size: -
J: TRBJ2-3
DNA: TGTGCCAGCTCACCAGGGCTAGCCGGCTTCGATACGCAGTATTTT
CDR3: CASSPGLAGFDTQYF

V: TRBV30
D: TRBD2
size: -
J: TRBJ2-7
DNA: TGTGCCTGGAGTATTGGGACTAGCGGGGTCTACGAGCAGTACTTC
CDR3: CAWSIGTSGVYEQYF

V: TRBV28
D: TRBD1
size: -
J: TRBJ2-5
DNA: TGTGCCAGCAGTTTGATAATGACAGGGGTGGAGACCCAGTACTTC
CDR3: CASSLIMTGVETQYF

V: TRBV2
D: -
size: few
J: TRBJ1-2
DNA: TGTGCCAGCATTTTGTCTCAGGCCCGGGGCTACACCTTC
CDR3: CASILSQARGYTF